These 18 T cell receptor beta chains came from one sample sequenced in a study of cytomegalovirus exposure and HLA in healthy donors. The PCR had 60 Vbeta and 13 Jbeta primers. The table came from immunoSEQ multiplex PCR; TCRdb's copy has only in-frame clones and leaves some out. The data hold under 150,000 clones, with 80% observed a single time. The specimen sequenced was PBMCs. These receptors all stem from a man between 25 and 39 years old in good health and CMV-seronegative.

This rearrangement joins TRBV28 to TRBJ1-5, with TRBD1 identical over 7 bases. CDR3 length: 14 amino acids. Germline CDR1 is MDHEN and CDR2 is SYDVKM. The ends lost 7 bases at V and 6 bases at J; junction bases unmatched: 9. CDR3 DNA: TGTGCCAGCACCCTGACAGGGCCTTCTCAGCCCCAGCATTTT. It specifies CASTLTGPSQPQHF.

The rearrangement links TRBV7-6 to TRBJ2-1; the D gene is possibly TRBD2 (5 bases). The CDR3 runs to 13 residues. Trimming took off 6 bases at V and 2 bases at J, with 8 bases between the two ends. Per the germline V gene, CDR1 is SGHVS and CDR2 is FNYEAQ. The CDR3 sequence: CASRSGTYNEQFF. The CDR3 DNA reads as TGTGCCAGCAGATCCGGGACCTACAATGAGCAGTTCTTC. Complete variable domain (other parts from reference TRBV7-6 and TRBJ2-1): GAGVSQSPRYKVTKRGQDVALRCDPISGHVSLYWYRQALGQGPEFLTYFNYEAQQDKSGLPNDRFSAERPEGSISTLTIQRTEQRDSAMYRCASRSGTYNEQFFGPGTRLTVL.

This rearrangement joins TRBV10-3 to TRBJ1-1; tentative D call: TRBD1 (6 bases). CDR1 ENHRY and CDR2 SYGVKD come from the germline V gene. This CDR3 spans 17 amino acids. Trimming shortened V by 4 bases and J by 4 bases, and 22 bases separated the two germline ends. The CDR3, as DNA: TGTGCCATCAGTGGTGGCTCAGGCACAGGGTGGGGCACTGAAGCTTTCTTT. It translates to CAISGGSGTGWGTEAFF.

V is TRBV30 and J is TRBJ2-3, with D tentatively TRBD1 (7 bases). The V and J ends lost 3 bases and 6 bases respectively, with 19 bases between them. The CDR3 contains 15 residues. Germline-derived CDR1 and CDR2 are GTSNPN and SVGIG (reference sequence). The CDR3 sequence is CAWSLRQGGSDTQYF. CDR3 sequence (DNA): TGTGCCTGGAGCCTCAGACAGGGAGGTTCGGATACGCAGTATTTT.

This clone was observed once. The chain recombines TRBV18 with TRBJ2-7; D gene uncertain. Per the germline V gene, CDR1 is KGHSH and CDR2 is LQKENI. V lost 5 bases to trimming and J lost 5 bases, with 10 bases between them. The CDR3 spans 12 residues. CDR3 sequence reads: CASSGLSDEQYF. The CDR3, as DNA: TGTGCCAGCTCAGGGCTCAGTGACGAGCAGTACTTC.

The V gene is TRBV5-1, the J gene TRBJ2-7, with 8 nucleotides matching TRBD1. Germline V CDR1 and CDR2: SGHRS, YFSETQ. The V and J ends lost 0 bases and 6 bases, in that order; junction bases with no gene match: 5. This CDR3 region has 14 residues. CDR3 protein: CASSLGQGTGEQYF. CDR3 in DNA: TGCGCCAGCAGCTTGGGACAGGGGACGGGCGAGCAGTACTTC.

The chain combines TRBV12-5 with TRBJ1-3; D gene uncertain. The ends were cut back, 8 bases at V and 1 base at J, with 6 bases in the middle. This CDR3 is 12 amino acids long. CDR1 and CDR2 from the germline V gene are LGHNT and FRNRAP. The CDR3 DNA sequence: TGTGCTAGTCTAAGTTCTGGAAACACCATATATTTT. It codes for CASLSSGNTIYF.

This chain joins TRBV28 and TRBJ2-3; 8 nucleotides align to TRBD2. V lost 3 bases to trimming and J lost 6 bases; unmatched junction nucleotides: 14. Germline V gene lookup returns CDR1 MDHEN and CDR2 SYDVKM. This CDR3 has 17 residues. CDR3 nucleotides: TGTGCCAGCAGTTTCCCTAAGCGGGAGAACCGAGGGGATACGCAGTATTTT. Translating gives CASSFPKRENRGDTQYF.

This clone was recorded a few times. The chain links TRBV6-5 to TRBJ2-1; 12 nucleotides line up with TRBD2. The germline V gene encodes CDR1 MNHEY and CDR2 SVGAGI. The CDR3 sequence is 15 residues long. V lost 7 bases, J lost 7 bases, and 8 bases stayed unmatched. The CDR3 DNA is TGTGCCAGCACCCTGACTAGCGGGAGCGTGAATGAGCAGTTCTTC. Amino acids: CASTLTSGSVNEQFF.

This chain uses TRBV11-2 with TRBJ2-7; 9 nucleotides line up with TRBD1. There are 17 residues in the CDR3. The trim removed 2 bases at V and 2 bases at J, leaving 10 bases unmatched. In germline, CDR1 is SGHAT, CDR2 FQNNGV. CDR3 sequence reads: CASSLLAGTGRTYEQYF. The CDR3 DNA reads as TGTGCCAGCAGCTTACTAGCAGGGACAGGGAGAACCTACGAGCAGTACTTC.

DNA for the CDR3: TGCAGCGTTGACGGACTAGCGGGAGTTGCAGATACGCAGTATTTT. Its protein is CSVDGLAGVADTQYF. The rearrangement joins TRBV29-1 to TRBJ2-3; 13 bases line up with TRBD2. Trimming at V came to 3 bases and at J to 4 bases, leaving 4 bases not matched to a gene. This CDR3 has 15 residues. CDR1 SQVTM and CDR2 ANQGSEA come from the germline V gene.

The DNA for the CDR3 is TGTGCCAGCAGTTTAGTGGAGGCGTCGAACTATGGCTACACCTTC. Translation: CASSLVEASNYGYTF. V and J are TRBV27 and TRBJ1-2; D gene ambiguous. CDR3 length: 15 amino acids. Germline assignment: CDR1 MNHEY and CDR2 SMNVEV (reference sequence). Trimming cost V 2 bases and J 2 bases, with 12 bases left between them.

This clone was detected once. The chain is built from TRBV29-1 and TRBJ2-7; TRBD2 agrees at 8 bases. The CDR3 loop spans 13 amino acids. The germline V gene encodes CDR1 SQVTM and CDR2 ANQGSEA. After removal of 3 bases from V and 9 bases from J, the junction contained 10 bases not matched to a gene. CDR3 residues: CSVESSGRTVQYF. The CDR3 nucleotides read TGCAGCGTTGAGTCCAGCGGGAGAACAGTGCAGTACTTC.

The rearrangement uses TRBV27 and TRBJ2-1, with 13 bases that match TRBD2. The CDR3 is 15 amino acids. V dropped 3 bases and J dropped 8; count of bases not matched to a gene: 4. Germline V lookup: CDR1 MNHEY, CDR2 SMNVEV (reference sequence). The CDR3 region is CASSLGTSGKDEQFF. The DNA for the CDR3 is TGTGCCAGCAGTTTGGGGACTAGCGGGAAGGATGAGCAGTTCTTC.

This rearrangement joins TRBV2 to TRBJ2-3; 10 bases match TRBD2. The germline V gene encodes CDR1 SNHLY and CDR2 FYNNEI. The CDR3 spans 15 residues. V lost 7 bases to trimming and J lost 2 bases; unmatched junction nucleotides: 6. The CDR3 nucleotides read TGTGCCAGCATGGCTAGCGGGAGTTTCACAGATACGCAGTATTTT. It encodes CASMASGSFTDTQYF.

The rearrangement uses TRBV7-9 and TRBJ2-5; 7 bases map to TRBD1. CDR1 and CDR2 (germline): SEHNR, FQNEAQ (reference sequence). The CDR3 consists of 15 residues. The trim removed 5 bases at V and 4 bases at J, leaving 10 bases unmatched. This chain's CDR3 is CASSLQQGYRETQYF. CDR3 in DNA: TGTGCCAGCAGCCTCCAACAGGGGTATCGAGAGACCCAGTACTTC.

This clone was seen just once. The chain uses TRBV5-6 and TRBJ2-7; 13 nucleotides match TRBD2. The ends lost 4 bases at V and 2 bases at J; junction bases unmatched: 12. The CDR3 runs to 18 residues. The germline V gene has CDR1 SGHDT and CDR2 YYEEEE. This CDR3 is CASSPGLAGALFTYEQYF. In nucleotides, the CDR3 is TGTGCCAGCAGCCCTGGACTAGCGGGAGCGTTATTTACCTACGAGCAGTACTTC.

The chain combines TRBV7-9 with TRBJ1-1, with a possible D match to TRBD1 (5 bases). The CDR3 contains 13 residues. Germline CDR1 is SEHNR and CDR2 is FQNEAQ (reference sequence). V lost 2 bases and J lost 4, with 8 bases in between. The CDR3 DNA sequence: TGTGCCAGCAGCTTAACGGGGGTCACTGAAGCTTTCTTT. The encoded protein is CASSLTGVTEAFF.